Each of the 25 T cell receptor beta chains below was sequenced from the same sample in a study of shared clonotypes between healthy human individuals. Method: immunoSEQ multiplex PCR; TCRdb's copy keeps in-frame clones and lacks some. This table has 650,000 to 800,000 clones, about 90% appearing once. As defined, naive CD8 cells were CD45RO-negative and positively selected for CCR7, with terminally differentiated effector memory CD45RA+ cells excluded. The sequenced sample consisted of naive CD8+ T cells sorted from blood. These receptors came from a man between 25 and 39 years old in good health.

This clone turned up a few times. The identical CDR3 is also encoded by other nucleotide sequences in the sample. This chain links TRBV5-4 with TRBJ2-7; D not resolved. Trimming cost V 5 bases and J 0 bases, with 15 bases left between them. Germline CDR1 is SGHNT and CDR2 is YYREEE (reference sequence). CDR3 length: 15 amino acids. The CDR3: CASRTPESFSYEQYF. For the CDR3, the DNA is TGTGCCAGCAGAACGCCTGAGTCCTTCTCCTACGAGCAGTACTTC.

This clone was seen a single time. The chain has TRBV13 and TRBJ2-1; 10 bases match TRBD2. Germline values: CDR1 PRHDT, CDR2 FYEKMQ (reference sequence). The CDR3 consists of 15 residues. The V and J ends lost 5 bases and 7 bases, in that order; junction bases with no gene match: 8. Written as DNA, the CDR3 is TGTGCCAGCAGCGCCTTAGCGGGGGGCGGGAATGAGCAGTTCTTC. Protein sequence: CASSALAGGGNEQFF.

The chain carries TRBV14 and TRBJ2-1, with 16 positions matching TRBD2. V shed 1 base and J 4 bases; nucleotides not matched to a gene: 7. CDR1 is SGHDN and CDR2 is FVKESK in the germline V gene. The CDR3 is 19 residues long. The CDR3 region is CASSQGGLAGGPLYNEQFF. The CDR3, as DNA: TGTGCCAGCAGCCAAGGGGGACTAGCGGGAGGGCCTTTGTACAATGAGCAGTTCTTC.

The CDR3 sequence is CASSQAFIAGGHEQYF. CDR3 bases: TGCGCCAGCAGCCAGGCTTTCATAGCGGGAGGACACGAGCAGTACTTC. This chain joins TRBV4-1 and TRBJ2-7; the match to TRBD2 covers 10 bases. Germline lookup yields CDR1 MGHRA and CDR2 YSYEKL. The V gene end was trimmed by 3 bases and the J gene end by 5 bases; junction bases not matched to a gene: 10. The CDR3 runs to 16 residues.

This chain uses TRBV27 with TRBJ2-7; D might be TRBD2 (6 bases). The V end was cut by 5 bases, the J end by 7 bases, with 15 bases between. Germline CDR1 MNHEY, CDR2 SMNVEV (reference sequence). This CDR3 region has 13 residues. CDR3 protein: CASSRSGVSEQYF. The CDR3 DNA reads as TGTGCCAGCAGTCGGTCGGGAGTGAGTGAGCAGTACTTC.

The J gene is TRBJ2-1, the V gene TRBV29-1, with TRBD2 matching 11 bases. CDR3 length: 14 residues. The J segment lost 2 bases and the V segment lost 8 bases, leaving 5 bases of the junction unmatched. CDR1 is SQVTM, CDR2 ANQGSEA, per germline. CDR3 nucleotides: TGCAGCCCGAGACTAGCGGGGACCTACAATGAGCAGTTCTTC. Translation: CSPRLAGTYNEQFF.

V usage is TRBV27 and J usage is TRBJ2-2; 7 bases agree with TRBD2. Germline CDR1 is MNHEY and CDR2 is SMNVEV (reference sequence). The CDR3 has 14 residues. V shed 7 bases, J shed 1 base, and the junction held 3 bases outside the gene matches. CDR3 in DNA: TGTGCCAGCAAAAGCGGGGTGAACACCGGGGAGCTGTTTTTT. This codes for CASKSGVNTGELFF.

The V gene is TRBV10-3, the J gene TRBJ2-7, with D uncertain. The CDR3 is made up of 14 amino acids. V was pared by 5 bases and J by 2 bases, with 13 bases between. Per germline, CDR1 ENHRY and CDR2 SYGVKD. The CDR3 DNA sequence: TGTGCCATCAGTCCCGTCGGAAATCCCTACGAGCAGTACTTC. Its protein is CAISPVGNPYEQYF.

The genes are TRBV25-1 and TRBJ1-4, with TRBD1 identical over 10 bases. This CDR3 is built from 14 residues. Germline values: CDR1 MGHDK, CDR2 SYGVNS. V was pared by 6 bases and J by 7 bases, with 5 bases of the junction left unmatched. The CDR3 loop reads CASSRGTGVEKLFF. The CDR3 DNA sequence: TGTGCCAGCAGCCGGGGGACAGGGGTTGAAAAACTGTTTTTT.

This sequence joins TRBV11-2 and TRBJ1-5, with unresolved D. The CDR3 spans 14 residues. The V and J ends lost 0 bases and 5 bases respectively, with 8 bases between them. Germline V gene sequence: CDR1 SGHAT, CDR2 FQNNGV. The CDR3 here is CASSLDFLDQPQHF. In DNA, the CDR3 is TGTGCCAGCAGCTTAGATTTCCTTGATCAGCCCCAGCATTTT. Complete variable domain (other parts from reference TRBV11-2 and TRBJ1-5): EAGVAQSPRYKIIEKRQSVAFWCNPISGHATLYWYQQILGQGPKLLIQFQNNGVVDDSQLPKDRFSAERLKGVDSTLKIQPAKLEDSAVYLCASSLDFLDQPQHFGDGTRLSIL.

This chain links TRBV6-1 with TRBJ2-7; D not resolved. Trimming removed 8 bases from V and 4 bases from J, with 18 bases in between. Germline assignment: CDR1 MNHNS and CDR2 SASEGT. The CDR3 is 14 amino acids. The CDR3 DNA follows: TGTGCCAGCGGAGCATTTCAAGGGTTATACGAGCAGTACTTC. It yields the protein CASGAFQGLYEQYF.

The chain is built from TRBV9 and TRBJ2-3; 11 bases map to TRBD2. CDR1 is SGDLS and CDR2 is YYNGEE in the germline V gene. The CDR3 spans 16 residues. J was trimmed by 0 bases and V by 3 bases; bases with no gene match: 3. The CDR3 protein is CASSDGTSGSTDTQYF. CDR3 in DNA: TGTGCCAGCAGCGACGGGACTAGCGGAAGCACAGATACGCAGTATTTT.

The chain has TRBV7-9 and TRBJ1-4; TRBD1 might be the D (6 bases). Trimming took 5 bases from V and 8 from J, leaving 18 bases between them. This CDR3 comprises 15 residues. Germline V gene data show CDR1 as SEHNR and CDR2 as FQNEAQ (reference sequence). The CDR3 sequence is CASSPETGMVEKLFF. The DNA of the CDR3 is TGTGCCAGCAGCCCCGAGACAGGAATGGTCGAAAAACTGTTTTTT.

This chain uses TRBV6-5 with TRBJ2-3, with 9 bases matching TRBD2. Germline lookup yields CDR1 MNHEY and CDR2 SVGAGI. The CDR3 has 16 amino acids. V lost 1 base and J lost 10; bases outside the gene matches: 12. The CDR3 nucleotides read TGTGCCAGCAGTTACTTAGGTATAGCGGGAGCTGGGGCGCAGTATTTT. This encodes CASSYLGIAGAGAQYF.

This clone was seen only once. The chain employs TRBV5-6 and TRBJ1-4; D is undetermined. V lost 0 bases and J 8 bases, leaving 8 bases between the germline ends. The V gene's germline CDR1 is SGHDT and CDR2 YYEEEE. The CDR3 totals 13 residues. The chain's CDR3 is CASSLDGVEKLFF. In DNA, the CDR3 is TGTGCCAGCAGCTTGGACGGGGTAGAAAAACTGTTTTTT.

This chain uses TRBV6-5 with TRBJ1-1; 8 bases match TRBD1. CDR1 MNHEY and CDR2 SVGAGI come from the germline V gene. The CDR3 length is 14 residues. The V gene end was trimmed by 2 bases and the J gene end by 2 bases; junction bases not matched to a gene: 1. This CDR3 is CASSYQGANTEAFF. The CDR3, as DNA: TGTGCCAGCAGTTACCAGGGGGCCAACACTGAAGCTTTCTTT.

The gene calls are TRBV18 and TRBJ1-2; no firm D call. The V end lost 3 bases, the J end lost 0 bases, and 14 bases lay between the germline ends. Germline V lookup: CDR1 KGHSH, CDR2 LQKENI. The CDR3 is 16 residues long. CDR3 in amino acids: CASSPTGGLANYGYTF. CDR3 nucleotide sequence: TGTGCCAGCTCACCTACGGGAGGATTAGCTAACTATGGCTACACCTTC.

J is TRBJ2-7 and V is TRBV19; D remains unclear. The germline gives CDR1 LNHDA, CDR2 SQIVND (reference sequence). CDR3 length: 13 amino acids. V was clipped by 3 bases and J by 1 base, with 7 bases between them. CDR3 sequence: CASSMVDSYEQYF. The CDR3 DNA reads as TGTGCCAGTAGTATGGTAGATTCCTACGAGCAGTACTTC.

The chain combines TRBV11-2 with TRBJ2-5, with TRBD1 matching over 8 bases. Germline V lookup: CDR1 SGHAT, CDR2 FQNNGV. V was pared by 6 bases and J by 7 bases, with 7 bases of the junction left unmatched. The CDR3 consists of 13 residues. The CDR3 here is CASRTGAPRTQYF. Written as DNA, the CDR3 is TGTGCCAGCAGGACAGGGGCGCCGCGGACCCAGTACTTC.

The gene calls are TRBV19 and TRBJ2-7; D is possibly TRBD1 (5 bases). V was trimmed by 2 bases and J by 2 bases, leaving 16 bases between them. The CDR3 is made up of 16 amino acids. The germline CDR1 and CDR2 sequences are LNHDA and SQIVND (reference sequence). CDR3 loop: CASSIRPGPATYEQYF. CDR3 DNA: TGTGCCAGTAGTATACGGCCAGGGCCAGCAACCTACGAGCAGTACTTC.

The V and J genes are TRBV7-8 and TRBJ2-1; D perhaps matches TRBD1 (6 bases). The CDR3 spans 19 residues. Germline CDR1 SGHVS, CDR2 FQNEAQ. Trimming removed 0 bases at V and 2 bases at J, with 20 bases between. This CDR3 reads CASSLAVRPGASAYNEQFF. For the CDR3, the DNA is TGTGCCAGCAGCTTAGCAGTGCGCCCAGGGGCAAGCGCCTACAATGAGCAGTTCTTC.

The chain carries TRBV15 and TRBJ2-1, with 9 bases lining up with TRBD2. V was clipped by 1 base and J by 2 bases; unmatched bases: 12. CDR1 is LNHNV and CDR2 is YYDKDF in the germline V gene (reference sequence). This CDR3 region has 19 residues. This CDR3 is CATSRGPPFLAGTYNEQFF. The CDR3 DNA follows: TGTGCCACCAGCAGAGGCCCACCCTTTCTAGCGGGGACCTACAATGAGCAGTTCTTC. The full variable domain, with the rest looked up from reference TRBV15 and TRBJ2-1, is DAMVIQNPRYQVTQFGKPVTLSCSQTLNHNVMYWYQQKSSQAPKLLFHYYDKDFNNEADTPDNFQSRRPNTSFCFLDIRSPGLGDTAMYLCATSRGPPFLAGTYNEQFFGPGTRLTVL.

The chain recombines TRBV1 with TRBJ2-5. TRBV1 is a pseudogene segment. The CDR3 spans 14 residues. Written as DNA, the CDR3 is TGCACCAGCAGCCGACCAGACCAGCAAGAGACCCAGTACTTC. It yields the protein CTSSRPDQQETQYF.

This chain joins TRBV25-1 and TRBJ2-7, with 7 bases lining up with TRBD1. V shed 1 base and J 4 bases; nucleotides not matched to a gene: 7. From germline, CDR1 is MGHDK and CDR2 SYGVNS. The CDR3 has 15 amino acids. For the CDR3, the DNA is TGTGCCAGCAGTGAATGGGGGACAGTGGGGTACGAGCAGTACTTC. Translating gives CASSEWGTVGYEQYF.

The CDR3 loop reads CASSPESGSYEQYF. DNA of the CDR3: TGTGCCAGCAGCCCAGAGTCAGGGTCCTACGAGCAGTACTTC. This chain uses TRBV7-8 with TRBJ2-7, with D possibly matching TRBD1 (5 bases). This CDR3 contains 14 residues. The V end lost 5 bases, the J end lost 1 base, and 12 bases lay between the germline ends. CDR1 SGHVS and CDR2 FQNEAQ come from the germline V gene.